This TCR beta chain originates from a study of OX40 agonist ivuxolimab in advanced cancers. Study information: Patients received intravenous ivuxolimab every 2 weeks at 0.01 to 10 mg/kg.

There are 14 residues in the CDR3. The V end was cut by 10 bases, the J end by 4 bases, with 20 bases between. CDR1 is MNHEY, CDR2 SVGAGI, per germline. The table came from immunoSEQ multiplex PCR; TCRdb's copy has only in-frame clones and leaves some out. The sample has 80,000 to 100,000 clones, approximately 91% seen once. This receptor was obtained from an adult with an advanced solid tumor such as melanoma, head and neck, liver or kidney cancer. The starting material was CD4+ or CD8+ T cells sorted from blood, obtained in a trial of the OX40 agonist ivuxolimab. The rearrangement uses TRBV6-5 and TRBJ2-7; possible D gene TRBD2, 6 bases. In nucleotides, the CDR3 is TGTGCCACAAGGGTCGGAGGGGTGGTTTACGAGCAGTACTTC. Protein sequence: CATRVGGVVYEQYF.